Listed below are T cell receptor beta chains from one sample, sequenced in a study of blood T cell repertoires in COVID-19. Data came from immunoSEQ multiplex PCR; TCRdb stores just in-frame clones and leaves some out. The sample includes some 13,000 clones, less than 90% seen only once; the top ten take 32%. Sequencing was carried out using peripheral blood. The receptors come from a man between 45 and 60 years old with active COVID-19. Both conserved end residues are part of each CDR3. Each record gives: CDR3 length, V gene, clone size, D gene, J gene, CDR3 protein, CDR3 DNA. The D gene is left open where the match is weak. For some rows the clone size is stated as once, few or many, or as a class when expanded; others skip it.

CDR3 length: 14; V gene: TRBV28; clone size: NA; D gene: NA; J gene: TRBJ1-1; CDR3 protein: CASSLSGGGTEAFF; CDR3 DNA: TGTGCCAGCAGTTTATCCGGGGGGGGAACTGAAGCTTTCTTT
CDR3 length: 15; V gene: TRBV27; clone size: NA; D gene: TRBD2; J gene: TRBJ2-1; CDR3 protein: CASSIAGVDYNEQFF; CDR3 DNA: TGTGCCAGCAGCATAGCGGGAGTGGACTACAATGAGCAGTTCTTC
CDR3 length: 17; V gene: TRBV28; clone size: NA; D gene: TRBD2; J gene: TRBJ2-3; CDR3 protein: CASSPRSSGRTTDTQYF; CDR3 DNA: TGTGCCAGCAGTCCCCGGTCAAGCGGGAGGACCACAGATACGCAGTATTTT
CDR3 length: 19; V gene: TRBV28; clone size: NA; D gene: NA; J gene: TRBJ1-1; CDR3 protein: CASSSLPSDRHYMNTEAFF; CDR3 DNA: TGTGCCAGCAGTTCGCTACCATCCGACAGACACTACATGAACACTGAAGCTTTCTTT
CDR3 length: 15; V gene: TRBV10-3; clone size: NA; D gene: TRBD2; J gene: TRBJ2-1; CDR3 protein: CAIRSTSGRYNEQFF; CDR3 DNA: TGTGCCATCAGGTCGACTAGCGGGAGATACAATGAGCAGTTCTTC
CDR3 length: 18; V gene: TRBV7-8; clone size: NA; D gene: TRBD1; J gene: TRBJ1-1; CDR3 protein: CASSLYSRQGAMNTEAFF; CDR3 DNA: TGTGCCAGCAGCTTATATTCCCGACAGGGGGCGATGAACACTGAAGCTTTCTTT
CDR3 length: 16; V gene: TRBV14; clone size: once; D gene: TRBD1; J gene: TRBJ2-1; CDR3 protein: CASSQEPGQGDNEQFF; CDR3 DNA: TGTGCCAGCAGCCAAGAACCGGGACAGGGGGACAATGAGCAGTTCTTC
CDR3 length: 14; V gene: TRBV20-1; clone size: NA; D gene: TRBD2; J gene: TRBJ2-3; CDR3 protein: CSASGSGGADTQYF; CDR3 DNA: TGCAGTGCTAGTGGGAGCGGGGGTGCAGATACGCAGTATTTT
CDR3 length: 15; V gene: TRBV5-6; clone size: NA; D gene: NA; J gene: TRBJ2-5; CDR3 protein: CASSLADTEQETQYF; CDR3 DNA: TGTGCCAGCAGCTTAGCAGACACGGAACAAGAGACCCAGTACTTC
CDR3 length: 13; V gene: TRBV27; clone size: NA; D gene: TRBD1; J gene: TRBJ1-2; CDR3 protein: CASSLSGGSGYTF; CDR3 DNA: TGTGCCAGCAGTTTATCAGGGGGCAGTGGCTACACCTTC
CDR3 length: 14; V gene: TRBV2; clone size: NA; D gene: TRBD1; J gene: TRBJ2-5; CDR3 protein: CASRTWTGGETQYF; CDR3 DNA: TGTGCCAGCAGAACATGGACAGGGGGAGAGACCCAGTACTTC
CDR3 length: 15; V gene: TRBV2; clone size: NA; D gene: NA; J gene: TRBJ2-7; CDR3 protein: CASSESRNPRYEQYF; CDR3 DNA: TGTGCCAGCAGTGAATCCAGAAACCCCCGCTACGAGCAGTACTTC
CDR3 length: 14; V gene: TRBV29-1; clone size: NA; D gene: TRBD2; J gene: TRBJ2-7; CDR3 protein: CSVGSGVSSYEQYF; CDR3 DNA: TGCAGCGTTGGGAGCGGGGTAAGCTCCTACGAGCAGTACTTC
CDR3 length: 14; V gene: TRBV2; clone size: NA; D gene: TRBD1; J gene: TRBJ2-1; CDR3 protein: CATSDRGVGHEQFF; CDR3 DNA: TGTGCCACCAGCGACAGGGGAGTTGGTCATGAGCAGTTCTTC
CDR3 length: 13; V gene: TRBV27; clone size: NA; D gene: NA; J gene: TRBJ1-5; CDR3 protein: CASGPSGNQPQHF; CDR3 DNA: TGTGCCAGCGGTCCGAGTGGCAATCAGCCCCAGCATTTT
CDR3 length: 16; V gene: TRBV5-1; clone size: NA; D gene: NA; J gene: TRBJ2-2; CDR3 protein: CASSLFRASQTGELFF; CDR3 DNA: TGCGCCAGCAGCTTGTTTCGGGCTAGCCAGACCGGGGAGCTGTTTTTT
CDR3 length: 13; V gene: TRBV25-1; clone size: NA; D gene: NA; J gene: TRBJ2-7; CDR3 protein: CASSPINIPEQYF; CDR3 DNA: TGTGCCAGCAGCCCAATAAACATTCCCGAGCAGTACTTC
CDR3 length: 14; V gene: TRBV19; clone size: NA; D gene: TRBD2; J gene: TRBJ2-1; CDR3 protein: CASSYSGSWNEQFF; CDR3 DNA: TGTGCCAGTAGTTATAGCGGGAGCTGGAATGAGCAGTTCTTC
CDR3 length: 14; V gene: TRBV11-3; clone size: NA; D gene: TRBD2; J gene: TRBJ2-1; CDR3 protein: CASSPQGLDHEQFF; CDR3 DNA: TGTGCCAGCAGCCCACAGGGACTAGATCATGAGCAGTTCTTC
CDR3 length: 14; V gene: TRBV19; clone size: few; D gene: NA; J gene: TRBJ1-5; CDR3 protein: CASNQDYSNQPQHF; CDR3 DNA: TGTGCCAGTAACCAGGACTATAGCAATCAGCCCCAGCATTTT
CDR3 length: 15; V gene: TRBV4-1; clone size: NA; D gene: TRBD2; J gene: TRBJ2-1; CDR3 protein: CASSQAGTSNNEQFF; CDR3 DNA: TGCGCCAGCAGCCAAGCCGGGACTAGCAATAATGAGCAGTTCTTC
CDR3 length: 13; V gene: TRBV28; clone size: once; D gene: NA; J gene: TRBJ2-3; CDR3 protein: CASSFRITDTQYF; CDR3 DNA: TGTGCCAGCAGTTTCAGGATCACAGATACGCAGTATTTT
CDR3 length: 13; V gene: TRBV15; clone size: NA; D gene: NA; J gene: TRBJ1-1; CDR3 protein: CATSRARGTEAFF; CDR3 DNA: TGTGCCACCAGCAGAGCGCGGGGCACTGAAGCTTTCTTT
CDR3 length: 12; V gene: TRBV4-2; clone size: NA; D gene: NA; J gene: TRBJ2-1; CDR3 protein: CASSRGSDEQFF; CDR3 DNA: TGTGCCAGCAGCCGAGGCTCCGATGAGCAGTTCTTC
CDR3 length: 14; V gene: TRBV14; clone size: NA; D gene: NA; J gene: TRBJ1-2; CDR3 protein: CASSREQGGYGYTF; CDR3 DNA: TGTGCCAGCAGCCGAGAACAGGGCGGCTATGGCTACACCTTC
CDR3 length: 19; V gene: TRBV13; clone size: NA; D gene: TRBD2; J gene: TRBJ2-1; CDR3 protein: CASSARGVLGSGSSGEQFF; CDR3 DNA: TGTGCCAGCAGCGCACGGGGGGTTCTCGGCAGCGGGAGTTCTGGTGAGCAGTTCTTC
CDR3 length: 14; V gene: TRBV19; clone size: NA; D gene: NA; J gene: TRBJ2-7; CDR3 protein: CASSWGGDSYEQYF; CDR3 DNA: TGTGCCAGTAGTTGGGGCGGCGATTCCTACGAGCAGTACTTC
CDR3 length: 14; V gene: TRBV9; clone size: few; D gene: NA; J gene: TRBJ1-3; CDR3 protein: CASSGGLSGNTIYF; CDR3 DNA: TGTGCCAGCTCCGGGGGGCTCTCTGGAAACACCATATATTTT
CDR3 length: 18; V gene: TRBV7-9; clone size: few; D gene: TRBD2; J gene: TRBJ2-7; CDR3 protein: CASSGLAGGLNKSYEQYF; CDR3 DNA: TGTGCCAGCAGCGGACTAGCGGGAGGGCTAAATAAATCCTACGAGCAGTACTTC
CDR3 length: 14; V gene: TRBV10-3; clone size: NA; D gene: TRBD2; J gene: TRBJ2-7; CDR3 protein: CAIRLAGENYEQYF; CDR3 DNA: TGTGCCATCAGGTTAGCGGGAGAGAACTACGAGCAGTACTTC
CDR3 length: 16; V gene: TRBV6-6; clone size: NA; D gene: TRBD1; J gene: TRBJ1-6; CDR3 protein: CASRDRDRANNSPLHF; CDR3 DNA: TGTGCCAGCAGGGATCGGGACAGAGCTAATAATTCACCCCTCCACTTT
CDR3 length: 15; V gene: TRBV7-9; clone size: NA; D gene: NA; J gene: TRBJ1-5; CDR3 protein: CASSPWGGDNQPQHF; CDR3 DNA: TGTGCCAGCAGTCCTTGGGGGGGTGATAATCAGCCCCAGCATTTT
CDR3 length: 16; V gene: TRBV27; clone size: NA; D gene: TRBD2; J gene: TRBJ2-3; CDR3 protein: CASSLLTSGITDTQYF; CDR3 DNA: TGTGCCAGCAGTTTACTAACTAGCGGGATTACAGATACGCAGTATTTT
CDR3 length: 13; V gene: TRBV10-1; clone size: few; D gene: NA; J gene: TRBJ2-7; CDR3 protein: CASSPGRSYEQYF; CDR3 DNA: TGCGCCAGCAGTCCGGGAAGGTCCTACGAGCAGTACTTC
CDR3 length: 16; V gene: TRBV7-8; clone size: NA; D gene: TRBD2; J gene: TRBJ2-3; CDR3 protein: CASSLVIVAGVDTQYF; CDR3 DNA: TGTGCCAGCAGCTTAGTGATTGTAGCGGGGGTAGATACGCAGTATTTT
CDR3 length: 11; V gene: TRBV29-1; clone size: NA; D gene: NA; J gene: TRBJ2-3; CDR3 protein: CSGNRADTQYF; CDR3 DNA: TGCAGCGGCAACAGGGCAGATACGCAGTATTTT
CDR3 length: 17; V gene: TRBV3-1/TRBV3-2; clone size: NA; D gene: TRBD1; J gene: TRBJ2-1; CDR3 protein: CASSQTPRTGIRNEQFF; CDR3 DNA: TGTGCCAGCAGCCAAACTCCTAGGACAGGGATTCGGAATGAGCAGTTCTTC
CDR3 length: 14; V gene: TRBV27; clone size: NA; D gene: TRBD1; J gene: TRBJ2-7; CDR3 protein: CASSLQSTGGEQYF; CDR3 DNA: TGTGCCAGCAGTCTCCAATCCACAGGGGGCGAGCAGTACTTC
CDR3 length: 16; V gene: TRBV7-8; clone size: NA; D gene: NA; J gene: TRBJ2-3; CDR3 protein: CASSLAHSAATDTQYF; CDR3 DNA: TGTGCCAGCAGCTTAGCCCACAGTGCCGCCACAGATACGCAGTATTTT